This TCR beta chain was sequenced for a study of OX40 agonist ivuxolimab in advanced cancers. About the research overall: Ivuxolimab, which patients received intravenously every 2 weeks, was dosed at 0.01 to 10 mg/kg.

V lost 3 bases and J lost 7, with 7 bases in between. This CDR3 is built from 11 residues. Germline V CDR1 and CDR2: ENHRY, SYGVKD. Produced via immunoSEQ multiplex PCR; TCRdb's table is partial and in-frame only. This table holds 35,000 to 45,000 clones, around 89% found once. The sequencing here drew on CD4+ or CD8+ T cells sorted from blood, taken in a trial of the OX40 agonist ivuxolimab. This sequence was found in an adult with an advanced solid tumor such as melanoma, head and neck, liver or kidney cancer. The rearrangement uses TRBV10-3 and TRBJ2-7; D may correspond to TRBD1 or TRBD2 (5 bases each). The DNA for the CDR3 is TGTGCCATCAGTGACGGGGCAGAGCAGTACTTC. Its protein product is CAISDGAEQYF.